This T cell receptor beta chain originates from a study of blood T cell repertoires in COVID-19. At the level of the study: PBMCs, B-cell-depleted T cells, or T cells were the source of the cDNA or gDNA that made up the material.

The CDR3 is 16 residues long. Per the germline V gene, CDR1 is SGHRS and CDR2 is YFSETQ. V shed 4 bases and J 4 bases; nucleotides not matched to a gene: 11. Cohort allocation depended upon clinical history that participants reported. Assay: immunoSEQ multiplex PCR; the TCRdb copy retains only in-frame clones and omits some. Altogether almost 250,000 clones are present, roughly 86% being singletons, with the ten largest covering roughly 1.7%. This clonotype was obtained from a woman aged 45-65 years who had recovered from COVID-19. This chain links TRBV5-1 with TRBJ2-1, with 7 bases identical to TRBD1. Sequencing was done on a sample of PBMCs or T cells enriched from blood (not recorded which). The CDR3 DNA is TGCGCCAGCAGCCCAAGAGGACAGGTTCAATACAATGAGCAGTTCTTC. It is translated as CASSPRGQVQYNEQFF.